One sample yielded the 7 T cell receptor beta chains listed below, sequenced in a study of tumor-infiltrating lymphocytes in primary liver carcinoma. The researchers produced TCR beta cDNA from 500 ng total RNA with a constant-region primer. Slightly modified ARM-PCR served as the procedure for the TCR beta libraries. These libraries came from three rounds of nested multiplex PCR. Use of TRBV1-TRBV30 forward primers with a C-beta reverse primer characterized the first two PCR rounds, which lasted nine to eleven cycles each. MiXCR, run by TCRdb on the multiplex PCR reads, gives a single entry per CDR3 protein. This sample yields 80,000 or so distinct CDR3 sequences, of which about two thirds are seen a single time; roughly 13% belongs to the top ten. Unsorted bulk tissue, about 19-32 mg of it, served as the source for co-extraction of RNA and DNA. Sequencing was carried out using liver tumor tissue from sampling region 4. Subset specified: tumor region T4, right-lateral pole. The receptors derive from a woman in her fifties or sixties with primary liver carcinoma and hepatitis B virus infection.

This chain joins TRBV5-1 and TRBJ2-7, with D perhaps given as TRBD1 or TRBD2 (6 bases each). The CDR3 length is 16 residues. CDR1 is SGHRS, CDR2 YFSETQ, per germline. Trimming left V 7 bases short and J 2 bases short, with 22 bases between. The CDR3 coding sequence is TGCGCCAGCGACCTAACTAGGGGGGCCCATACCTACGAGCAGTACTTC. Its protein is CASDLTRGAHTYEQYF.

With respect to this clonotype: This likely comes from a read error, as the CDR3 has no conserved phenylalanine or tryptophan at its end. The chain is built from TRBV5-4 and TRBJ2-3; a possible D gene is TRBD1 (6 bases). CDR1 is SGHNT, CDR2 YYREEE, per germline (reference sequence). This CDR3 comprises 15 residues. The CDR3 sequence: CASSQGQTSTDTQYS. For the CDR3, the DNA is TGCGCCAGCAGCCAAGGACAGACTAGCACAGATACGCAGTATTCT.

V is TRBV6-5 and J is TRBJ2-1; a possible D gene is TRBD2 (7 bases). This CDR3 contains 15 residues. V lost 2 bases and J 8 bases, leaving 16 bases between the germline ends. Germline loops: CDR1 MNHEY, CDR2 SVGAGI. The CDR3 DNA sequence: TGTGCCAGCAGTTACGGGTGGGGGGGCCGGTATGAGCAGTTCTTC. It codes for CASSYGWGGRYEQFF.

To note about this clonotype: Because the CDR3 is missing its conserved closing phenylalanine or tryptophan, this is likely a read error. The chain employs TRBV4-1 and TRBJ2-3; 8 bases are a match to TRBD2. This CDR3 is built from 15 residues. After removal of 4 bases from V and 4 bases from J, the junction contained 7 bases not matched to a gene. CDR1 and CDR2 (germline): MGHRA, YSYEKL. The CDR3 reads CASSRISGGADTQYL. For the CDR3, the DNA is TGCGCCAGCAGCCGGATCAGCGGGGGTGCAGATACGCAGTATCTT.

The CDR3 reads CASGPDRIPYNEQFF. The CDR3 coding sequence is TGTGCCAGCGGTCCGGACAGGATCCCCTACAATGAGCAGTTCTTC. The rearrangement links TRBV5-6 to TRBJ2-1; 7 bases are shared with TRBD1. From germline, CDR1 is SGHDT and CDR2 YYEEEE. V trimming: 7 bases; J trimming: 2 bases; junction bases outside the gene matches: 9. The CDR3 contains 15 residues.

Comments on this clonotype: Being one base from a much bigger clone, this may be a read error. The chain joins TRBV30 to TRBJ2-3; D uncertain. This CDR3 is 15 amino acids long. The V end was cut by 0 bases, the J end by 2 bases, with 12 bases between. Looked up from germline, CDR1 is GTSNPN and CDR2 is SVGIG (reference sequence). DNA for the CDR3: TGTGCCTGGAGTGTATCGGCTGGCTTCACAGATACGCAGTATTTT. As protein: CAWSVSAGFTDTQYF.

Of note for this clonotype: It may be a read error: a sequence one base away is much more abundant. The chain employs TRBV30 and TRBJ1-3; no clear D. CDR3 length: 13 residues. Germline V lookup: CDR1 GTSNPN, CDR2 SVGIG (reference sequence). The DNA for the CDR3 is TGTGCCTGGAGGTACCTTAGTGGAAACGCCATATATTTT. Translation gives CAWRYLSGNAIYF.